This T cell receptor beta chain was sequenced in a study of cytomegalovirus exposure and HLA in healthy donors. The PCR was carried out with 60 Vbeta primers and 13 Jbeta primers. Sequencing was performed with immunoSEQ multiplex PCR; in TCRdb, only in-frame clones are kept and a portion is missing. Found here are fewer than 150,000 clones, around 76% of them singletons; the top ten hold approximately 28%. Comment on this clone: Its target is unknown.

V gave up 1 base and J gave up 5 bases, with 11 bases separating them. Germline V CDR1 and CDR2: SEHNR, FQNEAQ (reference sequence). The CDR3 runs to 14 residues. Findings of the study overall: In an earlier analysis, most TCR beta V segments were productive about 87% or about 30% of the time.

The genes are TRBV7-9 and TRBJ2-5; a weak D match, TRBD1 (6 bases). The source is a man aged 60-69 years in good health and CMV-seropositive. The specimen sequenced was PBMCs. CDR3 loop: CASSLVGQGETQYF. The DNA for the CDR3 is TGTGCCAGCAGCTTAGTAGGTCAGGGGGAGACCCAGTACTTC.